This T cell receptor (beta chain) originates from a study of early T cells in non-severe SARS-CoV-2 infection. Researchers tagged individual cDNA molecules with unique molecular identifiers. TCRdb processed the 5' RACE reads anew with MiXCR; each CDR3 protein has one entry. The sample includes tens of thousands of distinct CDR3 sequences, less than 10% of them seen just once. From germline, CDR1 is SEHNR and CDR2 FQNEAQ (reference sequence). This CDR3 has 20 residues. J was trimmed by 3 bases and V by 4 bases; bases with no gene match: 16. At least ten counts were recorded for this clonotype. The rearrangement links TRBV7-9 to TRBJ2-6; 9 bases line up with TRBD2. The sequencing used whole blood, collected at baseline. This clonotype was obtained from an adult who was a healthcare worker with PCR-confirmed SARS-CoV-2 infection or an uninfected control (not recorded which). The CDR3 DNA is TGTGCCAGCAGCTATCCTAGCGGGATTCGGGGAGCTAGTGGGGCCAACGTCCTGACTTTC. Amino acid sequence: CASSYPSGIRGASGANVLTF.